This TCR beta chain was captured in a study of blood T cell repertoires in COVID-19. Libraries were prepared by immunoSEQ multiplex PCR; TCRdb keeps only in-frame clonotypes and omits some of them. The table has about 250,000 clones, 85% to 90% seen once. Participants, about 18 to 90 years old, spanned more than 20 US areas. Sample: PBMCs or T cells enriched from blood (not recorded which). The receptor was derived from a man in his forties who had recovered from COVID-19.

The CDR3 is CASSLDRRTYEQYF. The CDR3 DNA sequence: TGTGCCAGCAGCTTGGACAGGCGCACCTACGAGCAGTACTTC. This rearrangement joins TRBV5-4 to TRBJ2-7, with D possibly TRBD1 on 5 matching bases. V gave up 0 bases and J gave up 2 bases, with 9 bases separating them. The V gene's germline CDR1 is SGHNT and CDR2 YYREEE (reference sequence). This CDR3 comprises 14 residues.